The 11 T cell receptor beta chains below come from one sample, sequenced in a study of T cell repertoires in aging, cancer and after chemotherapy. The template was genomic DNA from peripheral blood, not RNA. A mixed TRB-A/B primer pool amplified rearranged TRB by multiplex touch-down PCR. Via MiXCR, TCRdb re-called the multiplex PCR reads, giving one row per CDR3 protein. Among about 3,300 distinct CDR3 sequences, about a fifth were seen once, and the ten largest hold approximately 19%. The sample comprised blood. The receptors shown here come from a human donor with a blood cancer.

Relative to its sample, this clonotype is hyperexpanded. The rearrangement joins TRBV6-6 to TRBJ1-2; TRBD1 matches 7 bases. Trimming removed 6 bases from V and 2 bases from J; junction bases left unmatched: 6. Germline-derived CDR1 and CDR2 are MNHNY and SVGAGI (reference sequence). The CDR3 totals 14 residues. The CDR3 here is CASSRRDRNYGYTF. The CDR3 DNA sequence: TGTGCCAGCAGCCGCCGGGACAGAAACTATGGCTACACCTTC.

V is TRBV20-1 and J is TRBJ1-1; TRBD1 matches at 8 bases. The CDR3 totals 14 residues. Germline loops: CDR1 DFQATT, CDR2 SNEGSKA (reference sequence). V trimming: 4 bases; J trimming: 4 bases; junction bases outside the gene matches: 8. CDR3 DNA: TGCAGTGCTACAGGCCAGGGGGCAAGCACTGAAGCTTTCTTT. Protein sequence: CSATGQGASTEAFF.

Judged by abundance, this clonotype is medium-sized. This chain uses TRBV27 with TRBJ2-7; D tentatively fits TRBD1 or TRBD2 (5 bases each). V lost 4 bases and J 3 bases, leaving 19 bases between the germline ends. The V gene's germline CDR1 is MNHEY and CDR2 SMNVEV (reference sequence). The CDR3 loop spans 16 amino acids. This CDR3 is CASSSLGAGVFYEQYF. CDR3 DNA: TGTGCCAGCAGTTCGCTCGGGGCCGGGGTCTTCTACGAGCAGTACTTC.

Comment on this clonotype: A read error may explain this, as a much larger clone is one base away. The V gene is TRBV4-1, the J gene TRBJ2-3, with 11 bases that match TRBD1. The germline gives CDR1 MGHRA, CDR2 YSYEKL. The CDR3 runs 17 residues. The CDR3 protein is CASSPNPTGQGADTKYF. CDR3 DNA: TGCGCCAGCAGCCCGAACCCCACCGGACAGGGGGCGGATACGAAGTATTTT.

By proportion, this clonotype is medium-sized. The chain combines TRBV12-3 or TRBV12-4 with TRBJ1-5; no definite D call. V was cut by 2 bases and J by 1 base, with 15 bases left in between. This CDR3 comprises 17 residues. The CDR3 reads CASSLSEGMRSNQPQHF. The CDR3 DNA sequence: TGTGCCAGCAGTTTATCTGAGGGAATGAGAAGCAATCAGCCCCAGCATTTT.

This chain links TRBV28 with TRBJ1-6; 7 nucleotides align to TRBD1. CDR3 length: 15 residues. Germline assignment: CDR1 MDHEN and CDR2 SYDVKM. Germline trimming cut 6 bases from V and 7 bases from J; bases unmatched to any gene: 9. CDR3 coding DNA: TGTGCCAGCAGGTCTAGACAGGGTTCGAATTCACCCCTCCACTTT. The encoded protein is CASRSRQGSNSPLHF.

By its share, this clonotype is medium-sized. This rearrangement joins TRBV20-1 to TRBJ2-1; no definite D call. Between the trimmed V and J ends, which lost 3 bases and 9 bases, there was a span of 6 bases. Germline loops: CDR1 DFQATT, CDR2 SNEGSKA (reference sequence). This CDR3 comprises 10 residues. CDR3 nucleotides: TGCAGTGCTAGTCGGAGTGAGCAGTTCTTC. Translation gives CSASRSEQFF.

This rearrangement joins TRBV5-1 to TRBJ1-1; D is ambiguous. The CDR3 totals 13 residues. Germline CDR1 SGHRS, CDR2 YFSETQ. Trimming stripped 2 bases from V and 1 base from J, with 6 bases between. The CDR3 reads CASSFMENTEAFF. The CDR3 nucleotides read TGCGCCAGCAGCTTTATGGAGAACACTGAAGCTTTCTTT. The complete variable domain, with remaining parts taken from reference TRBV5-1 and TRBJ1-1, reads KAGVTQTPRYLIKTRGQQVTLSCSPISGHRSVSWYQQTPGQGLQFLFEYFSETQRNKGNFPGRFSGRQFSNSRSEMNVSTLELGDSALYLCASSFMENTEAFFGQGTRLTVV.

In its sample, this clonotype was seen a few times. This chain joins TRBV5-1 and TRBJ1-2; tentatively, D is TRBD1 (6 bases). The germline V gene has CDR1 SGHRS and CDR2 YFSETQ. The CDR3 runs 18 residues. Trimming left V 0 bases short and J 4 bases short, with 22 bases between. CDR3 amino acids: CASSLAPGGGRFGYGYTF. The CDR3, as DNA: TGCGCCAGCAGCTTGGCGCCCGGAGGGGGGCGGTTCGGCTATGGCTACACCTTC.

Notes on this clonotype: This may arise from a read error, as a much more abundant clone is one base away. J is TRBJ1-2 and V is TRBV19; TRBD1 aligns across 7 bases. The germline V gene has CDR1 LNHDA and CDR2 SQIVND (reference sequence). This CDR3 is 15 amino acids long. The J segment lost 5 bases and the V segment lost 4 bases, leaving 10 bases of the junction unmatched. In nucleotides, the CDR3 is TGTGCCAGTAGTACAGACAGGGACTTCAAATATGGCTACACCTTC. Its protein product is CASSTDRDFKYGYTF.

This clonotype qualifies as medium-sized (0.01 to 0.1%). V gene TRBV6-2 or TRBV6-3 combines with J gene TRBJ2-1; D call uncertain. CDR1 is MNHEY and CDR2 is SVGEGT in the germline V gene. This CDR3 region has 12 residues. Trimming left V 5 bases short and J 10 bases short, with 12 bases between. Here the CDR3 reads CASSLPGLEQFF. The CDR3 DNA follows: TGTGCCAGCAGTCTGCCTGGGCTGGAGCAGTTCTTC.